Included here is one T cell receptor beta chain sequence, with context. The target antigen is unknown. This entry comes from a study of PD-L1 blockade in urothelial cancer. Study summary: Blood analyses occurred 3 weeks (second dose) and 6 weeks post treatment start. General study findings and limits: Patients with durable benefit had greater blood expansion of tumor-associated TCR clones 3 weeks into treatment. Pretreatment TCR clonality in blood, when below the median, was predictive of better survival.

Time point described: peripheral blood 6 weeks after treatment start. Sequencing used immunoSEQ multiplex PCR; TCRdb keeps in-frame clones, though not all of them. The sample has approximately 47,000 clones; about four fifths are singletons. Sequences were derived from PBMCs, sampled around atezolizumab (anti-PD-L1) treatment. The receptor was derived from a man in his 70s with urothelial cancer.

Here the CDR3 DNA reads TGTGCCAGCCGTCTAACCTTCGGACAGCAAGAGACCCAGTACTTC. Protein: CASRLTFGQQETQYF. The chain uses TRBV28 and TRBJ2-5; tentative D call: TRBD1 (6 bases). The CDR3 length is 15 residues. Deletions cut 8 bases from V and 2 bases from J, with 18 bases between. Germline CDR1 MDHEN, CDR2 SYDVKM. Drawing the rest from reference TRBV28 and TRBJ2-5, the complete variable domain is DVKVTQSSRYLVKRTGEKVFLECVQDMDHENMFWYRQDPGLGLRLIYFSYDVKMKEKGDIPEGYSVSREKKERFSLILESASTNQTSMYLCASRLTFGQQETQYFGPGTRLLVL.